This record covers a single TCR beta chain. The record originates from a study of spatial heterogeneity in lung cancer. Study overall: There were, on average, more than eight raw-read appearances for each unique TCR and UMI combination.

TCR cDNA molecules were tagged individually, and each one carried a unique molecular identifier. TCRdb re-derived calls from the 5' RACE reads in MiXCR, one entry per CDR3 protein. The sample records around 89,000 distinct CDR3 sequences, 12% being singletons. This sample's time point: sample taken at primary tumor resection. Sequencing covered unsorted whole RNA taken from tumor, nontumor lung or frozen PBMC. Samples came from around 70 TRACERx patients with untreated early-stage lung cancer. The V gene's germline CDR1 is WNHNN and CDR2 SYGVQD (reference sequence). The length of the CDR3 is 15 residues. Trimming shortened V by 5 bases and J by 2 bases, and 13 bases separated the two germline ends.

The genes are TRBV10-1 and TRBJ1-3, with D hard to call. This sequence originates from a male donor with early-stage non-small cell lung cancer. Sequences were derived from PBMCs, sampled at surgery. CDR3 DNA sequence: TGCGCCAGCAGTCGACTGAAAAGCCCTGGAAACACCATATATTTT. Its translation is CASSRLKSPGNTIYF.